A single sample gave rise to the 27 T cell receptor beta chains below, sequenced in a study of T cell repertoires in cytomegalovirus infection. TCRdb processed the reads anew with MiXCR; each CDR3 protein has one entry. The table has a few hundred thousand distinct CDR3 sequences, under 45% seen once. Antigens of these TCRs are unknown. The sequencing used cultured PBMCs, collected from culture after CMV antigen stimulation. The source is a human donor in good health (CMV status not recorded). Some clones in this sample may be carry-over from other donors' samples.

The chain combines TRBV7-2 with TRBJ1-1; D remains ambiguous. V was trimmed by 3 bases and J by 10 bases, leaving 12 bases between them. The CDR3 extends over 12 amino acids. From germline, CDR1 is SGHTA and CDR2 FQGNSA. CDR3 nucleotide sequence: TGTGCCAGCAGCTTGGATCACAACCGAGCTTTCTTT. Its protein is CASSLDHNRAFF.

This clonotype has more than one count but fewer than ten. The V and J genes are TRBV7-9 and TRBJ1-1; a weak D match, TRBD1 (5 bases). Germline V gene data show CDR1 as SEHNR and CDR2 as FQNEAQ (reference sequence). This CDR3 is built from 14 residues. V was clipped by 1 base and J by 4 bases, with 10 bases between them. CDR3 loop: CASSLGGGGTEAFF. CDR3 nucleotide sequence: TGTGCCAGCAGCTTAGGGGGCGGGGGCACTGAAGCTTTCTTT.

The genes are TRBV6-1 and TRBJ1-1, with a possible D match to TRBD1 (6 bases). This CDR3 comprises 13 residues. Trimming took 6 bases from V and 1 from J, leaving 9 bases between them. The germline V gene has CDR1 MNHNS and CDR2 SASEGT. The CDR3 loop is CASRVTGNTEAFF. In DNA, the CDR3 is TGTGCCAGCAGAGTGACAGGGAACACTGAAGCTTTCTTT.

The chain has TRBV5-6 and TRBJ2-3; D ambiguous. Germline V gene sequence: CDR1 SGHDT, CDR2 YYEEEE. The V end was cut by 2 bases, the J end by 4 bases, with 11 bases between. The CDR3 totals 14 residues. Here the CDR3 DNA reads TGTGCCAGCAGCTTTGATAGGATCGCAGATACGCAGTATTTT. The encoded protein is CASSFDRIADTQYF.

This chain links TRBV6-5 with TRBJ1-5; D gene ambiguous. The length of the CDR3 is 13 residues. Trimming removed 2 bases at V and 6 bases at J, with 8 bases between. Germline V lookup: CDR1 MNHEY, CDR2 SVGAGI. Here the CDR3 reads CASSYGHGQPQHF. The CDR3 bases are TGTGCCAGCAGTTACGGGCACGGTCAGCCCCAGCATTTT.

This rearrangement joins TRBV11-1 to TRBJ1-1; tentative D call: TRBD1 (6 bases). The germline V gene encodes CDR1 SGHAT and CDR2 FQDESV (reference sequence). Trimming took off 6 bases at V and 5 bases at J, with 16 bases between the two ends. This CDR3 comprises 14 residues. In DNA, the CDR3 is TGTGCCAGCAGACGACAGGTTTCGGGGACTGAAGCTTTCTTT. It codes for CASRRQVSGTEAFF.

The gene calls are TRBV7-6 and TRBJ2-7; D unclear. The CDR3 loop spans 13 amino acids. The germline CDR1 and CDR2 sequences are SGHVS and FNYEAQ. V shed 2 bases and J shed 3 bases, with 8 bases lying between them. The CDR3 coding sequence is TGTGCCAGCAGCTTAAGTGGGCACTACGAGCAGTACTTC. The encoded protein is CASSLSGHYEQYF.

The V gene is TRBV10-3, the J gene TRBJ2-3; either TRBD1 or TRBD2 may supply D (6 bases each). Trimming shortened V by 4 bases and J by 1 base, and 12 bases separated the two germline ends. CDR1 and CDR2 from the germline V gene are ENHRY and SYGVKD. CDR3 length equals 15 residues. The CDR3 coding sequence is TGTGCCATCAGTGTTGCGGAGGGGGGCACAGATACGCAGTATTTT. Translated: CAISVAEGGTDTQYF.

The chain recombines TRBV6-1 with TRBJ2-3, with D perhaps given as TRBD1 or TRBD2 (5 bases each). Germline CDR1 reads MNHNS; CDR2 reads SASEGT. The ends were cut back, 5 bases at V and 2 bases at J, with 11 bases in the middle. The CDR3 is made up of 14 amino acids. The CDR3 sequence is CASSTPGPTDTQYF. The CDR3, as DNA: TGTGCCAGCAGTACCCCGGGGCCCACAGATACGCAGTATTTT.

The gene calls are TRBV6-1 and TRBJ2-3; no clear D. Trimming cost V 1 base and J 6 bases, with 5 bases left between them. Germline V lookup: CDR1 MNHNS, CDR2 SASEGT. The CDR3 covers 12 residues. The CDR3 loop reads CASSEVADTQYF. CDR3 bases: TGTGCCAGCAGTGAAGTGGCGGATACGCAGTATTTT.

In this sample, this clonotype turned up once. The chain carries TRBV12-3 or TRBV12-4 and TRBJ2-2; D is tentatively TRBD1 or TRBD2 (5 bases each). The CDR3 has 17 amino acids. Trimming shortened V by 6 bases and J by 0 bases, and 17 bases separated the two germline ends. As DNA, the CDR3 is TGTGCCAGCAGCCTAAACCGGGACCCTACGAACACCGGGGAGCTGTTTTTT. Translation: CASSLNRDPTNTGELFF.

This clonotype was seen more than once but under ten times. V gene TRBV12-3 or TRBV12-4 combines with J gene TRBJ1-2, with D possibly matching TRBD1 (5 bases). V gave up 5 bases and J gave up 1 base, with 23 bases separating them. The length of the CDR3 is 18 residues. The CDR3 bases are TGTGCCAGCAGTAACGCGGGGGGAAGGGGATCATTTAACTATGGCTACACCTTC. As protein: CASSNAGGRGSFNYGYTF.

V usage is TRBV12-3 or TRBV12-4 and J usage is TRBJ1-5; 7 bases fit TRBD1. With V trimmed by 7 bases and J by 6 bases, 6 bases remained unmatched. The CDR3 contains 13 residues. CDR3 DNA: TGTGCCAGCATGAGAGGGGGCGGTCAGCCCCAGCATTTT. This translates into CASMRGGGQPQHF.

The chain is built from TRBV7-2 and TRBJ2-1, with 8 bases matching TRBD1. Per the germline V gene, CDR1 is SGHTA and CDR2 is FQGNSA. The CDR3 covers 17 residues. The J segment lost 5 bases and the V segment lost 5 bases, leaving 14 bases of the junction unmatched. The CDR3 DNA reads TGTGCCAGCAGCCTAGAGGGACAGGACTTTTACAACAATGAGCAGTTCTTC. This translates into CASSLEGQDFYNNEQFF.

The V call is TRBV20-1, the J call TRBJ2-7; 9 bases map to TRBD1. This CDR3 has 14 amino acids. The V gene's germline CDR1 is DFQATT and CDR2 SNEGSKA (reference sequence). The J segment lost 5 bases and the V segment lost 5 bases, leaving 10 bases of the junction unmatched. CDR3 residues: CSAPRDRVGNEQYF. The CDR3 bases are TGCAGTGCTCCCCGGGACAGGGTTGGTAACGAGCAGTACTTC.

The genes are TRBV4-3 and TRBJ2-2, with TRBD1 as a possible D gene (6 bases). The CDR3 has 16 residues. Trimming stripped 0 bases from V and 0 bases from J, with 8 bases between. Per the germline V gene, CDR1 is LGHNA and CDR2 is YSLEER. Here the CDR3 DNA reads TGCGCCAGCAGCCAAGATCCAGGGGCGAACACCGGGGAGCTGTTTTTT. This gives the protein CASSQDPGANTGELFF.

This chain joins TRBV6-1 and TRBJ2-5; D perhaps matches TRBD1 (5 bases). Germline V gene lookup returns CDR1 MNHNS and CDR2 SASEGT. Trimming removed 2 bases from V and 2 bases from J, with 6 bases in between. The CDR3 is 13 residues long. CDR3 sequence reads: CASSEQGQETQYF. DNA for the CDR3: TGTGCCAGCAGTGAACAGGGACAAGAGACCCAGTACTTC.

In its sample, this clonotype was seen a few times. The chain uses TRBV6-5 and TRBJ2-3, with TRBD1 identical over 7 bases. CDR1 MNHEY and CDR2 SVGAGI come from the germline V gene. J gave up 5 bases and V 0 bases, and 8 bases lay outside the gene matches. The CDR3 has 16 residues. This CDR3 reads CASSYSSTGVGDTQYF. The DNA for the CDR3 is TGTGCCAGCAGTTACTCGTCTACAGGGGTAGGAGATACGCAGTATTTT.

A few counts support this clonotype. V usage is TRBV7-2 and J usage is TRBJ1-4; the match to TRBD1 covers 9 bases. Germline assignment: CDR1 SGHTA and CDR2 FQGNSA. The V gene end was trimmed by 4 bases and the J gene end by 9 bases; junction bases not matched to a gene: 9. The CDR3 contains 15 residues. The CDR3 DNA reads as TGTGCCAGCAGCTACCGGGACAGGGAAATCAAAAAACTGTTTTTT. This translates into CASSYRDREIKKLFF.

This clonotype occurred many times. The rearrangement uses TRBV2 and TRBJ2-1; D possibly corresponds to TRBD2 (5 bases). Trimming cost V 3 bases and J 12 bases, with 15 bases left between them. The CDR3 contains 13 residues. Looked up from germline, CDR1 is SNHLY and CDR2 is FYNNEI. DNA of the CDR3: TGTGCCAGCAGTGATGTAGGACTGCGGATGCAGTTCTTC. This codes for CASSDVGLRMQFF. The whole variable domain, remainder taken from reference TRBV2 and TRBJ2-1, is EPEVTQTPSHQVTQMGQEVILRCVPISNHLYFYWYRQILGQKVEFLVSFYNNEISEKSEIFDDQFSVERPDGSNFTLKIRSTKLEDSAMYFCASSDVGLRMQFFGPGTRLTVL.

The chain carries TRBV19 and TRBJ1-4, with D perhaps TRBD1 (6 bases). CDR1 and CDR2 (germline): LNHDA, SQIVND (reference sequence). CDR3 length: 14 amino acids. V gave up 9 bases and J gave up 7 bases, with 18 bases separating them. DNA for the CDR3: TGTGCCAGCCGAACTGGGGGCGAAAGTGAAAAACTGTTTTTT. The encoded protein is CASRTGGESEKLFF. Supplemented by reference TRBV19 and TRBJ1-4, the full variable domain reads DGGITQSPKYLFRKEGQNVTLSCEQNLNHDAMYWYRQDPGQGLRLIYYSQIVNDFQKGDIAEGYSVSREKKESFPLTVTSAQKNPTAFYLCASRTGGESEKLFFGSGTQLSVL.

This sequence joins TRBV7-8 and TRBJ2-1; D call uncertain. The CDR3 sequence is 15 residues long. Germline-derived CDR1 and CDR2 are SGHVS and FQNEAQ. With 2 bases removed from V and 5 bases from J, the gap between germline ends came to 13 bases. CDR3 in amino acids: CASSLMLVGNNEQFF. CDR3 nucleotide sequence: TGTGCCAGCAGCTTAATGCTAGTAGGCAACAATGAGCAGTTCTTC.

This chain links TRBV12-3 or TRBV12-4 with TRBJ1-2, with 8 bases fitting TRBD1. This CDR3 has 16 amino acids. V was clipped by 5 bases and J by 5 bases; unmatched bases: 13. CDR3 sequence (DNA): TGTGCCAGCAGTCCGGGGACAGGCTACCGGGGGTATGGCTACACCTTC. Protein: CASSPGTGYRGYGYTF.

This clonotype appeared a few times. The chain recombines TRBV7-9 with TRBJ2-2; 9 bases are shared with TRBD2. Germline V gene lookup returns CDR1 SEHNR and CDR2 FQNEAQ (reference sequence). The CDR3 is made up of 17 amino acids. Germline trimming cut 1 base from V and 6 bases from J; bases unmatched to any gene: 9. Written as DNA, the CDR3 is TGTGCCAGCAGCTTAGGACCGGGACTAGCTGCAGCCGGGGAGCTGTTTTTT. Translating it yields CASSLGPGLAAAGELFF.

This clonotype was counted a few times. The rearrangement uses TRBV7-2 and TRBJ2-3; a weak D match, TRBD2 (5 bases). The V and J ends lost 8 bases and 8 bases respectively, with 11 bases between them. The CDR3 loop spans 11 amino acids. The germline V gene has CDR1 SGHTA and CDR2 FQGNSA. The CDR3 loop reads CASRRGTTQYF. In nucleotides, the CDR3 is TGTGCCAGCCGTCGGGGAACTACGCAGTATTTT.

This clonotype was found once. The chain employs TRBV6-5 and TRBJ2-3, with 8 positions matching TRBD2. The CDR3 runs 17 residues. In germline, CDR1 is MNHEY, CDR2 SVGAGI. V dropped 4 bases and J dropped 6; count of bases not matched to a gene: 15. CDR3 region: CASSSNAGTSPYDTQYF. For the CDR3, the DNA is TGTGCCAGCAGTTCTAACGCCGGGACTAGTCCCTATGATACGCAGTATTTT.

V is TRBV19 and J is TRBJ2-7; no clear D gene. The V and J ends lost 3 bases and 2 bases respectively, with 8 bases between them. CDR1 is LNHDA and CDR2 is SQIVND in the germline V gene (reference sequence). The CDR3 contains 13 residues. CDR3 in DNA: TGTGCCAGTAGTATTCCTGGACCCTACGAGCAGTACTTC. This codes for CASSIPGPYEQYF.